The present T cell receptor beta chain was sequenced within a study of shared T cell receptors in the human thymus. The CDR3 loop spans 17 amino acids. Trimming pared 4 bases from V and 0 bases from J, leaving 22 bases between. From germline, CDR1 is GTSNPN and CDR2 SVGIG (reference sequence). Generated by immunoSEQ multiplex PCR, the TCRdb table keeps only in-frame clones and is missing some. The table lists roughly 560,000 clones, about 80% of them singletons, with around 0.013% in the top ten. These data are also associated with another study on human thymus T cells. That source adds: Having surgery to correct congenital heart defects, healthy Finnish infants acted as the donors. Corrective cardiac surgery supplied the resected thymus tissue. Blood and thymic repertoires both appeared biased in V and J gene usage. Unrelated individuals had highly overlapping thymic repertoires, as reported in related research.

The source material was thymocytes. The chain employs TRBV30 and TRBJ2-7; possibly TRBD2 for D (8 bases). The sequence was collected from a boy under three years old with a congenital heart defect. The CDR3 spells CAWTYRGGSGSSYEQYF. The CDR3 DNA sequence: TGTGCCTGGACCTACAGGGGTGGGAGCGGGAGCTCCTACGAGCAGTACTTC.